These 23 T cell receptor beta chains came from one sample sequenced in a study of monozygotic twins with inflammatory bowel disease. Reanalyzing the 5' RACE reads, TCRdb keeps one entry per CDR3 protein, without DNA. There are a few hundred thousand distinct CDR3 sequences in the sample, with 2.6% held by the top ten. The material sequenced was blood. These receptors were taken from a human donor with ulcerative colitis or Crohn's disease, or a healthy co-twin of an affected twin (not recorded which).

J is TRBJ2-7 and V is TRBV11-2; the TRBD2 assignment by TCRdb is unverifiable without DNA. The CDR3 consists of 15 residues. Germline values: CDR1 SGHAT, CDR2 FQNNGV. The CDR3 sequence is CASSFRLAATYEQYF.

J is TRBJ2-5 and V is TRBV4-3; TCRdb gives TRBD2 as the D gene, but with no DNA this cannot be confirmed. Germline V CDR1 and CDR2: LGHNA, YSLEER. The CDR3 covers 17 residues. CDR3 protein: CASSQGGLAGVQETQYF.

J is TRBJ1-6 and V is TRBV20-1. The CDR3 length is 14 residues. Germline CDR1 DFQATT, CDR2 SNEGSKA (reference sequence). The CDR3 reads CSASSSPEGSPLHF.

The V and J genes are TRBV20-1 and TRBJ2-1; TCRdb indicates TRBD1, and absent DNA this call remains unverified. This CDR3 spans 15 amino acids. Germline-derived CDR1 and CDR2 are DFQATT and SNEGSKA (reference sequence). CDR3 sequence: CSARDRRQGSNEQFF.

The chain carries TRBV9 and TRBJ1-2; no DNA is available, so the TRBD1 call from TCRdb remains unchecked. Per germline, CDR1 SGDLS and CDR2 YYNGEE. This CDR3 contains 15 residues. The CDR3 spells CASSALSRDFLGYTF.

This rearrangement joins TRBV7-3 to TRBJ2-1; TCRdb's assignment of TRBD2 cannot be checked, as there is no DNA. CDR1 and CDR2 from the germline V gene are SGHTA and FQGTGA. The CDR3 totals 16 residues. CDR3 sequence: CASSLISAGGLNEQFF. The whole variable domain, remainder taken from reference TRBV7-3 and TRBJ2-1, is GAGVSQTPSNKVTEKGKYVELRCDPISGHTALYWYRQSLGQGPEFLIYFQGTGAADDSGLPNDRFFAVRPEGSVSTLKIQRTERGDSAVYLCASSLISAGGLNEQFFGPGTRLTVL.

The chain combines TRBV2 with TRBJ2-6; TCRdb returns TRBD1, unconfirmable since there is no DNA. The germline V gene encodes CDR1 SNHLY and CDR2 FYNNEI. This CDR3 has 15 amino acids. The CDR3 region is CASGSPSGGANVLTF.

The genes are TRBV30 and TRBJ2-7; with no DNA, the TCRdb D assignment of TRBD1 cannot be verified. Germline CDR1 GTSNPN, CDR2 SVGIG (reference sequence). The CDR3 is 13 residues long. Here the CDR3 reads CAWSATGIGEQYF.

V gene TRBV20-1 combines with J gene TRBJ2-1; TCRdb lists TRBD1, though no DNA is available to test this call. Germline V CDR1 and CDR2: DFQATT, SNEGSKA (reference sequence). CDR3 length: 14 residues. CDR3 loop: CSASAGTYVNEQFF.

The genes are TRBV4-3 and TRBJ2-3; TCRdb's assignment of TRBD1 cannot be checked, as there is no DNA. This CDR3 has 17 amino acids. Germline CDR1 is LGHNA and CDR2 is YSLEER. This CDR3 reads CASSQDSRQGASDTQYF.

This chain joins TRBV4-1 and TRBJ2-3; there is no DNA to check the TCRdb D call of TRBD1. The length of the CDR3 is 16 residues. Germline-derived CDR1 and CDR2 are MGHRA and YSYEKL. The CDR3 sequence is CASRPLRGGESDTQYF.

The chain has TRBV4-3 and TRBJ2-2. This CDR3 is built from 12 residues. CDR1 and CDR2 from the germline V gene are LGHNA and YSLEER. CDR3 amino acids: CASSQVPGELFF.

The chain couples TRBV20-1 to TRBJ2-7. Germline V CDR1 and CDR2: DFQATT, SNEGSKA (reference sequence). The CDR3 totals 14 residues. The CDR3 spells CSARDLQYSYEQYF.

The V gene is TRBV6-1, the J gene TRBJ2-1. This CDR3 has 14 residues. CDR1 is MNHNS and CDR2 is SASEGT in the germline V gene. This chain's CDR3 is CATYGESSYNEQFF.

CDR3 residues: CATSDHRTGVSEQFF. The genes are TRBV24-1 and TRBJ2-1; TCRdb reports TRBD1, a call that lacks DNA to check it against. CDR1 and CDR2 (germline): KGHDR, SFDVKD. The CDR3 contains 15 residues.

The CDR3 loop is CASSIRDTVYEQYF. The chain has TRBV19 and TRBJ2-7; TCRdb selects TRBD1, and the lack of DNA leaves this call unchecked. Germline CDR1 is LNHDA and CDR2 is SQIVND (reference sequence). The CDR3 spans 14 residues. The complete variable domain, with remaining parts taken from reference TRBV19 and TRBJ2-7, reads DGGITQSPKYLFRKEGQNVTLSCEQNLNHDAMYWYRQDPGQGLRLIYYSQIVNDFQKGDIAEGYSVSREKKESFPLTVTSAQKNPTAFYLCASSIRDTVYEQYFGPGTRLTVT.

The chain joins TRBV19 to TRBJ2-6; TCRdb picks TRBD1, but there is no DNA to check that call. Germline V gene sequence: CDR1 LNHDA, CDR2 SQIVND (reference sequence). The CDR3 spans 19 residues. CDR3 region: CASSIRPGQGFSGANVLTF.

The genes are TRBV19 and TRBJ2-1. CDR3 size: 12 residues. Germline V lookup: CDR1 LNHDA, CDR2 SQIVND (reference sequence). CDR3 amino acids: CASSTLLNEQFF.

The chain links TRBV6-2 or TRBV6-3 to TRBJ2-2. This CDR3 spans 15 amino acids. Germline assignment: CDR1 MNHEY and CDR2 SVGEGT. The CDR3: CASSYGQVNTGELFF.

This chain connects TRBV7-2 to TRBJ2-3; lacking DNA, the TRBD1 call made by TCRdb goes unchecked. This CDR3 is 16 amino acids long. Germline V CDR1 and CDR2: SGHTA, FQGNSA. The CDR3: CASSLDGTSQTDTQYF.

This chain joins TRBV20-1 and TRBJ2-3; TCRdb names TRBD2, which stays unverified in the absence of DNA. The germline V gene encodes CDR1 DFQATT and CDR2 SNEGSKA (reference sequence). This CDR3 has 16 residues. The CDR3 here is CSAVRGSGGATDTQYF.

The chain carries TRBV15 and TRBJ1-1. This CDR3 has 12 amino acids. Germline CDR1 and CDR2: LNHNV and YYDKDF (reference sequence). This CDR3 is CATSTESTEAFF.

V usage is TRBV20-1 and J usage is TRBJ2-7; TCRdb calls TRBD2, which cannot be checked without DNA. Germline CDR1 is DFQATT and CDR2 is SNEGSKA (reference sequence). CDR3 length equals 16 residues. CDR3 in amino acids: CSARDGQRGGRKEQYF.